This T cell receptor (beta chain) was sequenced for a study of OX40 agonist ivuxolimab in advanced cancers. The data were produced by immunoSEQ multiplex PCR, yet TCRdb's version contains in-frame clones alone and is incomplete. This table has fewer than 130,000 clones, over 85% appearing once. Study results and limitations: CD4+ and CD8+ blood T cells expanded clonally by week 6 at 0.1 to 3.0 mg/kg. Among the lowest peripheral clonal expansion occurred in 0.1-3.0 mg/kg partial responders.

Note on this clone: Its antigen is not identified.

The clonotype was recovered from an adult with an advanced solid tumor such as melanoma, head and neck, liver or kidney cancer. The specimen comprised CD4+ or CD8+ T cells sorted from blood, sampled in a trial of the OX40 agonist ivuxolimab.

As DNA, the CDR3 is TGTGCCAGCAGTTTAAGGGAGAGGGGAGCTTTCTTT. Translation gives CASSLRERGAFF. The rearrangement joins TRBV28 to TRBJ1-1; D is perhaps TRBD1 (5 bases). The CDR3 sequence is 12 residues long. The germline V and J ends were trimmed by 2 bases and 10 bases, with 11 bases remaining between them. Looked up from germline, CDR1 is MDHEN and CDR2 is SYDVKM.